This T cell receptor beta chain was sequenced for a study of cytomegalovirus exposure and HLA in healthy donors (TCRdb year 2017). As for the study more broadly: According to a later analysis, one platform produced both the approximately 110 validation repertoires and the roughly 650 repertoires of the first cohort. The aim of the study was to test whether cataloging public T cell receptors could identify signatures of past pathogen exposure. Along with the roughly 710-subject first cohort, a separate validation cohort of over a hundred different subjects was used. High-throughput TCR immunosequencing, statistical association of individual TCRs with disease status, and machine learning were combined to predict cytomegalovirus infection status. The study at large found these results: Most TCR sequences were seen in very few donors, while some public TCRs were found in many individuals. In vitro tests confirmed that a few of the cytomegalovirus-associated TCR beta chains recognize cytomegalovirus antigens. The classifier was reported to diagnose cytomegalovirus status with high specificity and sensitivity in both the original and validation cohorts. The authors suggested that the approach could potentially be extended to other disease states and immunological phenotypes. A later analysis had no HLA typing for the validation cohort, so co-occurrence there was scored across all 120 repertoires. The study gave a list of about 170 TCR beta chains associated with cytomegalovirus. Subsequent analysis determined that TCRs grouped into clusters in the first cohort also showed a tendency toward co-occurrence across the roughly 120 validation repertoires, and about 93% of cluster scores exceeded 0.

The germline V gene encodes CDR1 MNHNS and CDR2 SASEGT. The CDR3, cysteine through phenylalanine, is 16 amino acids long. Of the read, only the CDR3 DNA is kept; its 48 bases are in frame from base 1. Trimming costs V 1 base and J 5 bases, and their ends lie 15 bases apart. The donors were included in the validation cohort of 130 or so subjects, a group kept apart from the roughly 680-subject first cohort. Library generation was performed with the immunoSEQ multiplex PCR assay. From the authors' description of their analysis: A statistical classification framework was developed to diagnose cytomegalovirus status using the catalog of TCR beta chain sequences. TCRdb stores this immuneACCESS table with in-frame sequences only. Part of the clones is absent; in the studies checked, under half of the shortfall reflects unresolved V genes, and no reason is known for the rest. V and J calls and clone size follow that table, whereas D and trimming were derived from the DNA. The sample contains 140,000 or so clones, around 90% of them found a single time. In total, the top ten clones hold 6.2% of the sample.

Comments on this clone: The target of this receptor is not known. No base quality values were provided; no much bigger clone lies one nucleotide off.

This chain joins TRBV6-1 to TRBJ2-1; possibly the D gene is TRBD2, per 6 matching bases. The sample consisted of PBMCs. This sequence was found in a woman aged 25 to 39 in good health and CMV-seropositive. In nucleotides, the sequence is TGTGCCAGCAGTGAAGGGGACTTCCCCGGGAACAATGAGCAGTTCTTC. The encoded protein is CASSEGDFPGNNEQFF.